The TCR beta chain under discussion was sequenced for a study of cytomegalovirus exposure and HLA in healthy donors. Across the whole study: A later analysis reported the same platform for the 90 to 150 validation repertoires and the roughly 650 first-cohort repertoires.

Study-wide results and caveats: Across donors, most TCRs were seen rarely, yet some public ones were widespread. It was found in a later analysis that first-cohort TCR clusters tended to co-occur in the 130 or so validation repertoires.

Measured with immunoSEQ multiplex PCR; TCRdb has only the in-frame clones, and not every one. The repertoire holds tens of thousands of clones, over 90% seen once, with around 5.5% in the top ten. Germline lookup yields CDR1 MDHEN and CDR2 SYDVKM. CDR3 length: 14 amino acids. With V trimmed by 2 bases and J by 5 bases, 3 bases remained unmatched. Points on this clone: Its antigen remains unknown.

The TCR was taken from a woman under 30 in good health and CMV-seronegative. The gene calls are TRBV28 and TRBJ1-5; the match to TRBD1 covers 7 bases. Sequenced material: PBMCs. CDR3 sequence: CASSLGQVDQPQHF. The CDR3 DNA is TGTGCCAGCAGTTTAGGACAGGTAGATCAGCCCCAGCATTTT. The full variable domain, with the rest looked up from reference TRBV28 and TRBJ1-5, is DVKVTQSSRYLVKRTGEKVFLECVQDMDHENMFWYRQDPGLGLRLIYFSYDVKMKEKGDIPEGYSVSREKKERFSLILESASTNQTSMYLCASSLGQVDQPQHFGDGTRLSIL.